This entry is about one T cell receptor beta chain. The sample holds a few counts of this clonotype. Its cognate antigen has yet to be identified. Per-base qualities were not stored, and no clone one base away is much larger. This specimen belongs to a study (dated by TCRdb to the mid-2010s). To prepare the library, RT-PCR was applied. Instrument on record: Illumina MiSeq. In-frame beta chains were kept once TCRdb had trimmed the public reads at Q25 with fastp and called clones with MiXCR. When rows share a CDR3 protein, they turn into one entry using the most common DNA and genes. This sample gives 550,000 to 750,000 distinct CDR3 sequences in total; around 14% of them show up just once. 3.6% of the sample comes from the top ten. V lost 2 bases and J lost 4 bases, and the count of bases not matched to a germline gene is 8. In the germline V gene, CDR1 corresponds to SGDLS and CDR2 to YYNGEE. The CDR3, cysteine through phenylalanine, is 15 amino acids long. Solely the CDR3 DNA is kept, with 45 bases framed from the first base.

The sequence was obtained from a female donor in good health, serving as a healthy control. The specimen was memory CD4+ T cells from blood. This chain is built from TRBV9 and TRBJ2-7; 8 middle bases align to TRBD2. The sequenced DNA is TGTGCCAGCAGCGTCGGCGGGGGGCTCCCATACGAGCAGTACTTC. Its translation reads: CASSVGGGLPYEQYF.